Reported below is one TCR beta chain. Losses at the gene ends were 2 bases for V and 3 bases for J; bases not matched to a gene: 9. CDR3 length equals 17 residues. The V gene's germline CDR1 is SGHNT and CDR2 YYREEE (reference sequence). Libraries were prepared by immunoSEQ multiplex PCR; TCRdb keeps only in-frame clonotypes and omits some of them. The profile shows around 70,000 clones, around 93% of them singletons. The entry originates in a study of technical replicates of blood from a few donors. The chain is built from TRBV5-4 and TRBJ2-3, with 10 bases fitting TRBD1. What was sequenced was T cells isolated from PBMCs. The receptor was derived from a human donor in good health. For the CDR3, the DNA is TGTGCCAGCAGCTTCCGGGGGACAGGGGTTGGGACAGATACGCAGTATTTT. Amino acids: CASSFRGTGVGTDTQYF.